Given below is one TCR beta chain in context. Its cognate antigen is unknown. These data belong to a study of CD4 T cells in relation to SARS-CoV-2 and coronaviruses. Study as a whole: Negative control cultures got HIV-1 Nef peptides or no peptide. Study-level points and caveats: Samples before the pandemic and after infection were not matched within any donor.

Produced via immunoSEQ multiplex PCR; TCRdb's table is partial and in-frame only. This sample has around 15,000 clones; 60% to 80% occur once, and the top ten carry over 8%. The unexposed donors gave CD4+ T cells in about 2011-2018, prior to COVID-19. CD4+ T cells were isolated from the cells after 10 days of culture. Testing used SARS-CoV-2 S/N and four cold-coronavirus spikes on unexposed-donor CD4+ T cells, cells permitting. Half the medium was replaced with IL-2 medium on days 3 and 7. Trimming cost V 6 bases and J 0 bases, with 11 bases left between them. Germline V gene sequence: CDR1 SEHNR, CDR2 FQNEAQ (reference sequence). The CDR3 runs to 15 residues.

The chain joins TRBV7-9 to TRBJ1-4; D unclear. This receptor was taken from a human donor in good health. The sequenced sample was CD4+ T cells from PBMCs, cultured in vitro. The CDR3 region has the DNA TGTGCCAGCAGATCGGACGGGGCAACTAATGAAAAACTGTTTTTT. Its translation: CASRSDGATNEKLFF.